A single sample is the source of the 30 T cell receptor beta chains below, sequenced in a study of memory CD4+ T cells and cytomegalovirus serostatus (dated 2019 in TCRdb). Preparation of the library involved the immunoSEQ multiplex PCR assay. Here the immuneACCESS table is served through TCRdb, limited to in-frame sequences with V and J called. Missing clones are a known gap in these copies; in checked studies unresolved V genes cover under half, and the rest lacks a known reason. In this sample the table shows tens of thousands of clones, about 76% of which occur a single time. Jointly, the top ten make up roughly 4.4% of the sample. A FACSAria II was used to sort memory CD4+ T cells, defined as single viable CD3+CD4+CD8-CD45RO+ cells. Sequenced: memory CD4+ T cells from blood. These receptors were obtained from an adult in good health and CMV-seropositive.

This clone was counted once. The chain joins TRBV2 to TRBJ1-4; TRBD1 is a possible D gene (5 bases). Germline-derived CDR1 and CDR2 are SNHLY and FYNNEI. Trimming cost V 4 bases and J 8 bases, with 14 bases left between them. The CDR3 is made up of 14 amino acids. The CDR3 here is CASSAGTGVEKLFF. The CDR3 bases are TGTGCCAGCAGTGCGGGGACGGGGGTAGAAAAACTGTTTTTT.

The rearrangement joins TRBV6-5 to TRBJ2-5; D is unresolved. Between the trimmed V and J ends, which lost 8 bases and 2 bases, there was a span of 9 bases. The germline CDR1 and CDR2 sequences are MNHEY and SVGAGI. The CDR3 loop spans 12 amino acids. The DNA of the CDR3 is TGTGCCAGCGGCGACGTTCAAGAGACCCAGTACTTC. It specifies CASGDVQETQYF.

This chain joins TRBV9 and TRBJ1-1, with 10 bases that match TRBD1. Germline trimming cut 2 bases from V and 8 bases from J; bases unmatched to any gene: 3. The CDR3 sequence is 13 residues long. Germline V lookup: CDR1 SGDLS, CDR2 YYNGEE. The CDR3 sequence: CASSVGTGAEAFF. The CDR3 nucleotides read TGTGCCAGCAGCGTTGGGACAGGGGCCGAAGCTTTCTTT.

This sequence joins TRBV19 and TRBJ2-1, with 8 bases that match TRBD2. In germline, CDR1 is LNHDA, CDR2 SQIVND (reference sequence). Trimming cost V 4 bases and J 6 bases; bases outside gene matches: 5. The CDR3 consists of 14 residues. This CDR3 reads CASSTGLASNEQFF. Written as DNA, the CDR3 is TGTGCCAGTAGTACCGGACTAGCCTCCAATGAGCAGTTCTTC.

The V gene is TRBV5-6, the J gene TRBJ1-3; the match to TRBD1 covers 10 bases. The V segment lost 4 bases and the J segment 0 bases; nucleotides outside the gene matches: 7. CDR1 is SGHDT, CDR2 YYEEEE, per germline. This CDR3 contains 17 residues. The CDR3 protein is CASSLGQGFSSGNTIYF. The DNA of the CDR3 is TGTGCCAGCAGCCTGGGACAGGGGTTCTCCTCTGGAAACACCATATATTTT.

This chain joins TRBV29-1 and TRBJ2-1, with TRBD2 matching over 8 bases. V was clipped by 6 bases and J by 10 bases; unmatched bases: 14. The CDR3 consists of 14 residues. Per the germline V gene, CDR1 is SQVTM and CDR2 is ANQGSEA. The CDR3 here is CSVPRGGAVGEQFF. The CDR3 DNA reads as TGCAGCGTCCCCCGGGGGGGGGCTGTAGGGGAGCAGTTCTTC.

V is TRBV6-5 and J is TRBJ1-1; D is undetermined. Per the germline V gene, CDR1 is MNHEY and CDR2 is SVGAGI. CDR3 length: 14 amino acids. The V end was cut by 6 bases, the J end by 1 base, with 12 bases between. This chain's CDR3 is CASSRKSANTEAFF. As DNA, the CDR3 is TGTGCCAGCAGCCGAAAGTCAGCGAACACTGAAGCTTTCTTT.

The gene calls are TRBV5-4 and TRBJ2-6, with no clear D. V lost 2 bases and J lost 1, with 1 base in between. This CDR3 spans 13 amino acids. In germline, CDR1 is SGHNT, CDR2 YYREEE (reference sequence). The CDR3 nucleotides are TGTGCCAGCAGCTTTTCTGGGGCCAACGTCCTGACTTTC. As protein: CASSFSGANVLTF.

Details on this clone: Other DNA sequences in this specimen translate into the identical CDR3. The chain recombines TRBV6-1 with TRBJ2-5; 7 bases match TRBD2. The V gene end was trimmed by 9 bases and the J gene end by 5 bases; junction bases not matched to a gene: 9. CDR1 is MNHNS, CDR2 SASEGT, per germline. CDR3 size: 13 residues. The CDR3 region has the DNA TGTGCCAGTAGGTTGACTAGCCATGAGACCCAGTACTTC. It translates to CASRLTSHETQYF.

This clone was seen more than once but under ten times. The V call is TRBV6-4, the J call TRBJ2-3; D gene unclear. Trimming pared 6 bases from V and 5 bases from J, leaving 12 bases between. CDR3 size: 13 residues. Germline assignment: CDR1 MRHNA and CDR2 SNTAGT. The CDR3 sequence is CASSVENGDTQYF. The CDR3 nucleotides read TGTGCCAGCAGCGTCGAGAACGGAGATACGCAGTATTTT.

The V gene is TRBV7-8, the J gene TRBJ2-3; 7 positions match TRBD2. Germline V lookup: CDR1 SGHVS, CDR2 FQNEAQ. V shed 2 bases, J shed 3 bases, and the junction held 5 bases outside the gene matches. The CDR3 has 15 amino acids. CDR3 amino acids: CASSLRLALTDTQYF. The CDR3, as DNA: TGTGCCAGCAGCTTAAGACTAGCCCTTACAGATACGCAGTATTTT. Variable domain in full (rest from reference TRBV7-8 and TRBJ2-3): GAGVSQSPRYKVAKRGQDVALRCDPISGHVSLFWYQQALGQGPEFLTYFQNEAQLDKSGLPSDRFFAERPEGSVSTLKIQRTQQEDSAVYLCASSLRLALTDTQYFGPGTRLTVL.

The gene calls are TRBV10-3 and TRBJ2-7; no reliable D call. The CDR3 extends over 16 amino acids. Deletions cut 0 bases from V and 4 bases from J, with 16 bases between. CDR1 and CDR2 (germline): ENHRY, SYGVKD. The CDR3 protein is CAISESRNRSVYEQYF. Here the CDR3 DNA reads TGTGCCATCAGTGAGTCTCGCAACAGATCGGTTTACGAGCAGTACTTC.

In its sample, this clone was seen a few times. The chain has TRBV10-2 and TRBJ1-1, with 8 positions matching TRBD1. CDR1 WSHSY and CDR2 SAAADI come from the germline V gene. This CDR3 contains 14 residues. The trim removed 3 bases at V and 3 bases at J, leaving 3 bases unmatched. The CDR3 reads CASSDRGQDTEAFF. The CDR3 coding sequence is TGCGCCAGCAGTGACAGGGGGCAGGACACTGAAGCTTTCTTT.

Comments on this clone: This may be a read error, as it is one base from a much larger clone. The rearrangement joins TRBV5-4 to TRBJ2-5; D not certain. V was cut by 5 bases and J by 4 bases, with 9 bases left in between. This CDR3 contains 12 residues. Germline V gene lookup returns CDR1 SGHNT and CDR2 YYREEE (reference sequence). DNA for the CDR3: TGTGCCAGCAGTGCGCCGGGAGAGACCCAGTACTTC. Protein: CASSAPGETQYF.

This clone has only a few counts. This rearrangement joins TRBV2 to TRBJ2-5; D not certain. The CDR3 totals 13 residues. V was shortened by 8 bases and J by 1 base, with 11 bases between the two germline ends. CDR1 SNHLY and CDR2 FYNNEI come from the germline V gene. The CDR3 is CASVRGFQETQYF. The CDR3 DNA follows: TGTGCCAGCGTGAGAGGCTTCCAAGAGACCCAGTACTTC.

This clone was detected only a few times. The chain carries TRBV9 and TRBJ2-1, with 9 bases matching TRBD2. The length of the CDR3 is 16 residues. V lost 4 bases to trimming and J lost 0 bases; unmatched junction nucleotides: 5. From germline, CDR1 is SGDLS and CDR2 YYNGEE. CDR3 nucleotides: TGTGCCAGCAGCCTACTAGCGGGCGGCTCCTACAATGAGCAGTTCTTC. This sequence encodes CASSLLAGGSYNEQFF.

Only a few counts were recorded for this clone. The genes are TRBV7-2 and TRBJ1-3; possible D gene TRBD1, 6 bases. V lost 5 bases and J lost 4, with 15 bases in between. CDR1 and CDR2 (germline): SGHTA, FQGNSA. This CDR3 spans 15 amino acids. The CDR3 coding sequence is TGTGCCAGCAGCCCCCAAGGGGGAGCCGGAAACACCATATATTTT. Protein: CASSPQGGAGNTIYF.

This clone was counted a few times. The chain uses TRBV7-9 and TRBJ1-1; D is uncertain. V lost 7 bases and J 7 bases, leaving 19 bases between the germline ends. CDR3 length: 14 amino acids. Per germline, CDR1 SEHNR and CDR2 FQNEAQ (reference sequence). Here the CDR3 reads CASNPWVEEGEAFF. CDR3 DNA: TGTGCCAGCAACCCATGGGTGGAGGAAGGTGAAGCTTTCTTT.

V and J are TRBV6-1 and TRBJ2-5; D is unresolved. The germline gives CDR1 MNHNS, CDR2 SASEGT. Trimming removed 6 bases from V and 4 bases from J, with 12 bases in between. This CDR3 has 13 amino acids. The CDR3 coding sequence is TGTGCCAGCAGGAGAGAGAGGCTAGAGACCCAGTACTTC. It encodes CASRRERLETQYF.

The chain carries TRBV5-1 and TRBJ2-7, with D hard to call. Germline CDR1 is SGHRS and CDR2 is YFSETQ. V lost 4 bases to trimming and J lost 2 bases, with 10 bases between them. This CDR3 spans 13 amino acids. CDR3 nucleotides: TGCGCCAGCAGCAATCCTCCAACCTACGAGCAGTACTTC. Its translation is CASSNPPTYEQYF.

This clone was counted a single time. The chain couples TRBV7-3 to TRBJ2-5, with 13 bases that match TRBD2. The germline V gene has CDR1 SGHTA and CDR2 FQGTGA. CDR3 size: 15 residues. With V trimmed by 4 bases and J by 5 bases, 4 bases remained unmatched. CDR3 residues: CASSWTSGSFETQYF. CDR3 sequence (DNA): TGTGCCAGCAGCTGGACTAGCGGGAGTTTTGAGACCCAGTACTTC. The full variable domain, its missing parts supplied by reference TRBV7-3 and TRBJ2-5, is GAGVSQTPSNKVTEKGKYVELRCDPISGHTALYWYRQSLGQGPEFLIYFQGTGAADDSGLPNDRFFAVRPEGSVSTLKIQRTERGDSAVYLCASSWTSGSFETQYFGPGTRLLVL.

This chain joins TRBV5-6 and TRBJ2-7; D tentatively fits TRBD1 or TRBD2 (5 bases each). This CDR3 is 13 amino acids long. Germline CDR1 reads SGHDT; CDR2 reads YYEEEE. V lost 2 bases and J lost 4, with 10 bases in between. The CDR3 protein is CASSFRGAYEQYF. Written as DNA, the CDR3 is TGTGCCAGCAGCTTCCGGGGCGCATACGAGCAGTACTTC.

This clone was found once. The rearrangement links TRBV10-3 to TRBJ2-1, with 8 bases that match TRBD2. Germline V gene lookup returns CDR1 ENHRY and CDR2 SYGVKD. The CDR3 runs 15 residues. Trimming removed 3 bases from V and 7 bases from J; junction bases left unmatched: 8. The CDR3 nucleotides read TGTGCCATCAGTGAAATGTCGGGGGGGCAAAATGAGCAGTTCTTC. This codes for CAISEMSGGQNEQFF.

CDR3 DNA sequence: TGTGCCAGCAGCTTTTCCGGAAGATCCTACAATGAGCAGTTCTTC. Its translation: CASSFSGRSYNEQFF. V gene TRBV5-5 combines with J gene TRBJ2-1; D remains ambiguous. The V end was cut by 2 bases, the J end by 1 base, with 10 bases between. The CDR3 has 15 amino acids. The germline gives CDR1 SGHKS, CDR2 YYEKEE (reference sequence).

This chain uses TRBV6-5 with TRBJ1-2, with 10 bases identical to TRBD1. Germline V gene sequence: CDR1 MNHEY, CDR2 SVGAGI. This CDR3 contains 16 residues. The trim removed 0 bases at V and 8 bases at J, leaving 9 bases unmatched. CDR3 protein: CASSYSPQGQGQGYTF. CDR3 nucleotides: TGTGCCAGCAGTTACTCCCCCCAGGGACAGGGGCAAGGCTACACCTTC.

The V call is TRBV7-2, the J call TRBJ2-1; D not resolved. CDR1 is SGHTA, CDR2 FQGNSA, per germline. V shed 5 bases and J shed 0 bases, with 11 bases lying between them. The CDR3 runs 15 residues. The CDR3 here is CASSGSESSYNEQFF. The CDR3 coding sequence is TGTGCCAGCAGCGGCAGCGAGAGCTCCTACAATGAGCAGTTCTTC.

This clone showed up just once. The chain links TRBV7-2 to TRBJ2-3; 13 bases agree with TRBD2. The CDR3 runs 15 residues. The junction had 8 bases not matched to a gene; V was cut back by 4 bases and J by 10 bases. From germline, CDR1 is SGHTA and CDR2 FQGNSA. The CDR3, as DNA: TGTGCCAGCAGCTCGAATAGACTAGCGGGAGGTGCGCAGTATTTT. Protein sequence: CASSSNRLAGGAQYF. The complete variable domain, with remaining parts taken from reference TRBV7-2 and TRBJ2-3, reads GAGVSQSPSNKVTEKGKDVELRCDPISGHTALYWYRQSLGQGLEFLIYFQGNSAPDKSGLPSDRFSAERTGGSVSTLTIQRTQQEDSAVYLCASSSNRLAGGAQYFGPGTRLTVL.

The chain carries TRBV4-3 and TRBJ2-5; TRBD1 aligns across 12 bases. The J segment lost 5 bases and the V segment lost 4 bases, leaving 11 bases of the junction unmatched. The CDR3 sequence is 17 residues long. The germline CDR1 and CDR2 sequences are LGHNA and YSLEER. In DNA form, the CDR3 reads TGCGCCAGCAGCCTCAATATCGGGACAGGGGGCCGTGAGACCCAGTACTTC. Translating it yields CASSLNIGTGGRETQYF.

J is TRBJ1-4 and V is TRBV28; D is possibly TRBD1 (5 bases). V shed 3 bases and J shed 6 bases, with 17 bases lying between them. The CDR3 consists of 16 residues. The germline V gene has CDR1 MDHEN and CDR2 SYDVKM. The chain's CDR3 is CASSFPVGGGDEKLFF. In nucleotides, the CDR3 is TGTGCCAGCAGTTTCCCCGTCGGGGGGGGTGATGAAAAACTGTTTTTT.

In this sample, this clone turned up a few times. The V call is TRBV7-3, the J call TRBJ2-1; D gene uncertain. Germline-derived CDR1 and CDR2 are SGHTA and FQGTGA. CDR3 length: 14 residues. Trimming pared 5 bases from V and 6 bases from J, leaving 14 bases between. This CDR3 reads CASSPGLSGNEQFF. The DNA of the CDR3 is TGTGCCAGCAGCCCCGGGTTATCTGGCAATGAGCAGTTCTTC.